This T cell receptor (beta chain) was identified in a study of T cells in Graves' hyperthyroidism and ophthalmopathy. RNA transcripts were the template for amplifying TCR beta CDR3 regions. RT-PCR in the first round (using the HTBI primer set) targeted the TCR CDR3. Via MiXCR, TCRdb re-called the multiplex PCR reads, giving one row per CDR3 protein. The sample has about 250,000 distinct CDR3 sequences, roughly 15% seen once. This clonotype was observed at least ten times. Participants, patients aged 18 to 65, had newly diagnosed hyperthyroidism with a duration under 2 months. A patient was excluded if there was uncontrolled infection, other autoimmune disease, pregnancy or lactation. Sequenced: blood. The TCR was taken from a woman aged 45-65 years with Graves' hyperthyroidism that later progressed to Graves' ophthalmopathy.

CDR3 sequence reads: CASSSPAGKGIAGELFF. The CDR3 DNA follows: TGTGCCAGCAGTTCCCCAGCGGGTAAAGGTATAGCCGGGGAGCTGTTTTTT. The rearrangement joins TRBV6-1 to TRBJ2-2, with TRBD2 as a possible D gene (6 bases). Germline V gives CDR1 MNHNS, CDR2 SASEGT. V was pared by 5 bases and J by 6 bases, with 22 bases between. The CDR3 runs 17 residues.